The sequence of this TCR beta chain was determined in a study of blood T cell repertoires in COVID-19. About the study: Samples of COVID-19 (acute and convalescent) were obtained from the United States, Italy and Spain. T cells, B-cell-depleted T cells, or PBMCs provided the cDNA or gDNA that served as material.

Methods used by the authors: Estimates of nucleated cell counts were drawn from the amplification of reference gene primers. Generated by immunoSEQ multiplex PCR, the TCRdb table keeps only in-frame clones and is missing some. V and J calls and clone size come straight from that table; D and trimming were deduced from the DNA. This sample yields 200,000 to 250,000 clones, of which 80% to 90% are seen a single time; around 18% belongs to the top ten. The CDR3 is made up of 18 amino acids. V gave up 3 bases and J gave up 0 bases, with 15 bases separating them. CDR1 is SNHLY and CDR2 is FYNNEI in the germline V gene.

V usage is TRBV2 and J usage is TRBJ1-6; no clear D gene. The specimen sequenced was peripheral blood. The clonotype was recovered from a woman of 80 years or more with active or convalescent COVID-19. CDR3 region: CASSERVSGSSYNSPLHF. The CDR3 nucleotides read TGTGCCAGCAGTGAGAGGGTTTCTGGTAGCTCCTATAATTCACCCCTCCACTTT.